These 20 T cell receptor beta chains were all obtained from the same sample, sequenced in a study of Tregs in tolerant kidney transplant recipients. Measured with immunoSEQ multiplex PCR; TCRdb has only the in-frame clones, and not every one. Here the sample spans tens of thousands of clones, approximately 94% being singletons. The specimen comprised CD4+ T cells from blood, sampled before the transplant. Receptor source: a human donor who received a combined kidney and bone marrow transplant.

The CDR3 DNA reads TGTGCCAGCAGCTTTGGTCCCCCGGGCTACGAGCAGTACTTC. Protein product: CASSFGPPGYEQYF. The chain uses TRBV11-3 and TRBJ2-7; no clear D. V was trimmed by 3 bases and J by 3 bases, leaving 12 bases between them. Germline loops: CDR1 SGHNT, CDR2 YENEEA. The CDR3 is 14 amino acids.

The chain is built from TRBV9 and TRBJ2-2; TRBD2 matches 14 bases. Trimming took 7 bases from V and 6 from J; bases not matched to a gene: 5. Per the germline V gene, CDR1 is SGDLS and CDR2 is YYNGEE. The CDR3 totals 15 residues. The CDR3 loop is CASSGLAGAAGELFF. CDR3 nucleotides: TGTGCCAGCTCGGGACTAGCGGGAGCGGCCGGGGAGCTGTTTTTT. Looking up the rest from reference TRBV9 and TRBJ2-2 gives the full variable domain: DSGVTQTPKHLITATGQRVTLRCSPRSGDLSVYWYQQSLDQGLQFLIQYYNGEERAKGNILERFSAQQFPDLHSELNLSSLELGDSALYFCASSGLAGAAGELFFGEGSRLTVL.

J is TRBJ1-2 and V is TRBV7-7; 8 bases agree with TRBD1. CDR1 is SSHAT and CDR2 is FNYEAQ in the germline V gene (reference sequence). CDR3 length: 12 residues. Trimming at V came to 11 bases and at J to 5 bases, leaving 7 bases not matched to a gene. The CDR3 here is CAVGTGDYGYTF. The CDR3 region has the DNA TGTGCCGTTGGGACAGGTGATTATGGCTACACCTTC.

This chain uses TRBV7-9 with TRBJ2-3; 9 nucleotides line up with TRBD2. This CDR3 contains 15 residues. From germline, CDR1 is SEHNR and CDR2 FQNEAQ (reference sequence). J gave up 4 bases and V 5 bases, and 7 bases lay outside the gene matches. The CDR3 region is CASSPLAGASDTQYF. The CDR3 bases are TGTGCCAGCAGCCCATTAGCGGGAGCCTCAGATACGCAGTATTTT.

The rearrangement uses TRBV5-1 and TRBJ2-7; the D gene is possibly TRBD1 (6 bases). Trimming left V 2 bases short and J 0 bases short, with 12 bases between. This CDR3 has 15 residues. Germline assignment: CDR1 SGHRS and CDR2 YFSETQ. DNA of the CDR3: TGCGCCAGCAGCTTTCACGCAGGGGACTCCTACGAGCAGTACTTC. It codes for CASSFHAGDSYEQYF.

Only one count was recorded for this clone. The chain employs TRBV19 and TRBJ1-2; D is ambiguous. The CDR3 consists of 14 residues. Looked up from germline, CDR1 is LNHDA and CDR2 is SQIVND (reference sequence). V lost 1 base to trimming and J lost 4 bases, with 10 bases between them. CDR3 loop: CASSIVWQVYGYTF. The CDR3 DNA follows: TGTGCCAGTAGTATAGTATGGCAAGTCTATGGCTACACCTTC.

The V call is TRBV5-1, the J call TRBJ2-3; 14 positions match TRBD2. The CDR3 is 16 amino acids. The V gene's germline CDR1 is SGHRS and CDR2 YFSETQ. V dropped 4 bases and J dropped 2; count of bases not matched to a gene: 3. This CDR3 reads CASSAGLAGVTDTQYF. The CDR3, as DNA: TGCGCCAGCAGCGCGGGACTAGCGGGGGTCACAGATACGCAGTATTTT.

J is TRBJ2-1 and V is TRBV27, with 7 nucleotides matching TRBD2. The length of the CDR3 is 18 residues. V lost 4 bases to trimming and J lost 4 bases; unmatched junction nucleotides: 16. Germline CDR1 reads MNHEY; CDR2 reads SMNVEV (reference sequence). CDR3 sequence: CASSYPKTSRWGYNEQFF. The DNA for the CDR3 is TGTGCCAGCAGTTACCCAAAGACTAGCCGGTGGGGTTACAATGAGCAGTTCTTC.

The V and J genes are TRBV30 and TRBJ2-7, with TRBD1 matching 10 bases. The CDR3 length is 14 residues. The V and J ends lost 1 base and 5 bases, in that order; junction bases with no gene match: 5. The germline CDR1 and CDR2 sequences are GTSNPN and SVGIG (reference sequence). The CDR3 DNA is TGTGCCTGGAGTGCCGACAGGGGGCGCGACGAGCAGTACTTC. This gives the protein CAWSADRGRDEQYF.

This rearrangement joins TRBV10-3 to TRBJ2-2; D is possibly TRBD2 (6 bases). CDR1 and CDR2 (germline): ENHRY, SYGVKD. This CDR3 comprises 13 residues. V was pared by 6 bases and J by 3 bases, with 8 bases between. The CDR3 is CAIRLADTGELFF. The CDR3 DNA sequence: TGTGCCATCAGGTTAGCGGACACCGGGGAGCTGTTTTTT.

The gene calls are TRBV7-2 and TRBJ1-1; TRBD1 is a possible D gene (6 bases). Trimming removed 5 bases from V and 5 bases from J, with 15 bases in between. This CDR3 region has 14 residues. Per the germline V gene, CDR1 is SGHTA and CDR2 is FQGNSA. As DNA, the CDR3 is TGTGCCAGCAGCGCCAACAGGGTGGGGACTGAAGCTTTCTTT. Translated, it gives CASSANRVGTEAFF. The full variable domain, rest sourced from reference TRBV7-2 and TRBJ1-1, is GAGVSQSPSNKVTEKGKDVELRCDPISGHTALYWYRQSLGQGLEFLIYFQGNSAPDKSGLPSDRFSAERTGGSVSTLTIQRTQQEDSAVYLCASSANRVGTEAFFGQGTRLTVV.

This clone was seen only once. The chain links TRBV9 to TRBJ2-2, with 11 bases that match TRBD2. V was clipped by 1 base and J by 4 bases; unmatched bases: 9. CDR1 and CDR2 from the germline V gene are SGDLS and YYNGEE. The CDR3 spans 18 residues. CDR3 sequence: CASSVSSLAGAGTGELFF. The CDR3 DNA reads as TGTGCCAGCAGCGTATCCTCACTAGCGGGGGCGGGCACCGGGGAGCTGTTTTTT. The full variable domain, rest sourced from reference TRBV9 and TRBJ2-2, is DSGVTQTPKHLITATGQRVTLRCSPRSGDLSVYWYQQSLDQGLQFLIQYYNGEERAKGNILERFSAQQFPDLHSELNLSSLELGDSALYFCASSVSSLAGAGTGELFFGEGSRLTVL.

V gene TRBV18 combines with J gene TRBJ1-1; D perhaps matches TRBD1 (5 bases). Trimming shortened V by 0 bases and J by 6 bases, and 8 bases separated the two germline ends. This CDR3 has 13 amino acids. The germline V gene has CDR1 KGHSH and CDR2 LQKENI. CDR3 sequence: CASSPPRASEAFF. Written as DNA, the CDR3 is TGTGCCAGCTCACCACCCAGGGCGTCTGAAGCTTTCTTT.

J is TRBJ2-5 and V is TRBV6-6, with D tentatively TRBD2 (6 bases). The tail of the sequence fits TRBJ2-7 better, so the J call may be wrong. CDR3 length equals 15 residues. Looked up from germline, CDR1 is MNHNY and CDR2 is SVGAGI (reference sequence). The CDR3 sequence: CASSQRGEVAYEQYF. The CDR3 DNA follows: TGTGCCAGCAGCCAAAGAGGGGAGGTCGCCTACGAGCAGTACTTC.

The chain couples TRBV27 to TRBJ2-1, with a tentative D call TRBD1 (6 bases). With 2 bases removed from V and 4 bases from J, the gap between germline ends came to 12 bases. CDR3 size: 15 residues. Germline assignment: CDR1 MNHEY and CDR2 SMNVEV (reference sequence). CDR3 amino acids: CASSLDYGQYNEQFF. The CDR3 region has the DNA TGTGCCAGCAGTTTAGATTACGGACAGTACAATGAGCAGTTCTTC.

This clone was seen a single time. The chain links TRBV11-2 to TRBJ2-7; TRBD1 might be the D (6 bases). V was cut by 3 bases and J by 7 bases, with 22 bases left in between. Germline CDR1 reads SGHAT; CDR2 reads FQNNGV. This CDR3 has 16 residues. The CDR3, as DNA: TGTGCCAGCAGCTTTTGGACAGTCCCGTTTTCGATGGAGCAGTACTTC. Translated, it gives CASSFWTVPFSMEQYF.

Written as DNA, the CDR3 is TGTGCCAGCAGCTTATTGCTAGCGGGGAAAACAGATACGCAGTATTTT. Amino acid sequence: CASSLLLAGKTDTQYF. The V gene is TRBV7-9, the J gene TRBJ2-3, with TRBD2 matching over 9 bases. Trimming at V came to 2 bases and at J to 3 bases, leaving 6 bases not matched to a gene. From germline, CDR1 is SEHNR and CDR2 FQNEAQ (reference sequence). The CDR3 runs 16 residues.

This clone was seen only once. The chain combines TRBV18 with TRBJ1-4; no reliable D call. Looked up from germline, CDR1 is KGHSH and CDR2 is LQKENI. V lost 5 bases and J 3 bases, leaving 4 bases between the germline ends. This CDR3 spans 12 amino acids. CDR3 in DNA: TGTGCCAGCTCAAGAGCTAATGAAAAACTGTTTTTT. Its protein is CASSRANEKLFF. The full variable domain, with the rest looked up from reference TRBV18 and TRBJ1-4, is NAGVMQNPRHLVRRRGQEARLRCSPMKGHSHVYWYRQLPEEGLKFMVYLQKENIIDESGMPKERFSAEFPKEGPSILRIQQVVRGDSAAYFCASSRANEKLFFGSGTQLSVL.

This rearrangement joins TRBV6-6 to TRBJ2-7, with D tentatively TRBD1 (6 bases). The germline V and J ends were trimmed by 6 bases and 5 bases, with 11 bases remaining between them. Per the germline V gene, CDR1 is MNHNY and CDR2 is SVGAGI (reference sequence). This CDR3 has 12 residues. The CDR3 nucleotides read TGTGCCAGCAGATCACAGGGCAACGAGCAGTACTTC. This sequence encodes CASRSQGNEQYF.

CDR3 sequence (DNA): TGTGCCAGCACCCCCGGGACATCGTATCCCCGCTATGGCTACACCTTC. This encodes CASTPGTSYPRYGYTF. The gene calls are TRBV28 and TRBJ1-2; D is possibly TRBD1 (6 bases). Germline CDR1 MDHEN, CDR2 SYDVKM. V was trimmed by 7 bases and J by 4 bases, leaving 22 bases between them. The CDR3 has 16 residues.